This T cell receptor beta chain is from a study of blood T cell repertoires in COVID-19. Whole-study context: Sources were T cells, B-cell-depleted T cells, or PBMCs; the material itself was cDNA or gDNA.

Participants, 18 to 89 years old, spanned 25 or so US areas. CDR1 and CDR2 from the germline V gene are LNHNV and YYDKDF (reference sequence). The CDR3 is made up of 16 amino acids. Between the trimmed V and J ends, which lost 0 bases and 1 base, there was a span of 12 bases. Libraries were prepared by immunoSEQ multiplex PCR; TCRdb keeps only in-frame clonotypes and omits some of them. The table shows some 250,000 clones, with around 88% occurring only once. The chain employs TRBV15 and TRBJ1-1; D call uncertain. This receptor was obtained from a man aged 35-49 years who had recovered from COVID-19. Source material: PBMCs or T cells enriched from blood (not recorded which). The CDR3 nucleotides read TGTGCCACCAGCAGAGAGTGGGGAAGCGGGAACACTGAAGCTTTCTTT. Encoded protein: CATSREWGSGNTEAFF.